Presented here are 27 T cell receptor beta chains from one specimen sequenced in a study of cytomegalovirus exposure and HLA in healthy donors. Primers included in the PCR were 60 Vbeta and 13 Jbeta primers. Only in-frame clones appear in the TCRdb table, and some are missing; sequencing was by immunoSEQ multiplex PCR. Of about 120,000 clones listed, roughly 80% are singletons. What was sequenced was PBMCs. The receptors originated from a woman aged 18-29 years in good health and CMV-seronegative.

The chain joins TRBV29-1 to TRBJ2-7; TRBD2 matches 14 bases. The CDR3 length is 13 residues. From germline, CDR1 is SQVTM and CDR2 ANQGSEA. Trimming at V came to 4 bases and at J to 12 bases, leaving 8 bases not matched to a gene. The CDR3: CSVGPGLAGEMYF. DNA of the CDR3: TGCAGCGTTGGACCGGGACTAGCGGGAGAAATGTACTTC.

This chain links TRBV20-1 with TRBJ1-4, with 7 bases aligning to TRBD1. CDR3 size: 11 residues. Germline CDR1 DFQATT, CDR2 SNEGSKA (reference sequence). The V gene end was trimmed by 5 bases and the J gene end by 8 bases; junction bases not matched to a gene: 2. The CDR3 nucleotides read TGCAGTGCTTGGGACAGAGAAAAACTGTTTTTT. Translating gives CSAWDREKLFF.

This clone came up a few times. This chain's CDR3 is CASTLGLAGYNEQFF. CDR3 in DNA: TGTGCCAGCACCTTGGGACTAGCGGGGTACAATGAGCAGTTCTTC. V usage is TRBV2 and J usage is TRBJ2-1; 13 bases are a match to TRBD2. The germline V gene encodes CDR1 SNHLY and CDR2 FYNNEI. V dropped 7 bases and J dropped 4; count of bases not matched to a gene: 4. The CDR3 covers 15 residues. Variable domain in full (rest from reference TRBV2 and TRBJ2-1): EPEVTQTPSHQVTQMGQEVILRCVPISNHLYFYWYRQILGQKVEFLVSFYNNEISEKSEIFDDQFSVERPDGSNFTLKIRSTKLEDSAMYFCASTLGLAGYNEQFFGPGTRLTVL.

The chain recombines TRBV5-1 with TRBJ1-1, with 9 bases identical to TRBD1. V was pared by 3 bases and J by 4 bases, with 4 bases of the junction left unmatched. This CDR3 is built from 14 residues. In germline, CDR1 is SGHRS, CDR2 YFSETQ. In DNA form, the CDR3 reads TGCGCCAGCAGCTCGACAGGGGGAAGCACTGAAGCTTTCTTT. Protein product: CASSSTGGSTEAFF.

The chain is built from TRBV29-1 and TRBJ2-2, with 10 bases matching TRBD2. From germline, CDR1 is SQVTM and CDR2 ANQGSEA. The CDR3 contains 15 residues. The ends lost 4 bases at V and 7 bases at J; junction bases unmatched: 9. CDR3 loop: CSVADSGGFGGELFF. In nucleotides, the CDR3 is TGCAGCGTTGCGGATAGCGGGGGGTTCGGCGGGGAGCTGTTTTTT.

The chain links TRBV6-1 to TRBJ1-5; the match to TRBD1 covers 7 bases. From germline, CDR1 is MNHNS and CDR2 SASEGT. The CDR3 spans 14 residues. V gave up 6 bases and J gave up 0 bases; unmatched junction bases: 2. This CDR3 is CASRGTVSNQPQHF. Here the CDR3 DNA reads TGTGCCAGCAGAGGGACAGTTAGCAATCAGCCCCAGCATTTT.

The rearrangement links TRBV5-1 to TRBJ1-2; 7 nucleotides line up with TRBD1. The V and J ends lost 0 bases and 8 bases, in that order; junction bases with no gene match: 10. The CDR3 extends over 15 amino acids. The V gene's germline CDR1 is SGHRS and CDR2 YFSETQ. DNA of the CDR3: TGCGCCAGCAGCTTGGCGGGGGTACAGGGGAAGGGCTACACCTTC. This translates into CASSLAGVQGKGYTF.

The V gene is TRBV4-1, the J gene TRBJ1-3; TRBD1 might be the D (5 bases). V dropped 0 bases and J dropped 0 bases, with 15 bases sitting between them. The CDR3 totals 18 residues. Germline V gene sequence: CDR1 MGHRA, CDR2 YSYEKL. The CDR3 here is CASSQDGAGFVSGNTIYF. As DNA, the CDR3 is TGCGCCAGCAGCCAAGATGGGGCAGGGTTTGTCTCTGGAAACACCATATATTTT.

The chain employs TRBV9 and TRBJ1-6, with 12 bases fitting TRBD1. Losses at the gene ends were 4 bases for V and 1 base for J; bases not matched to a gene: 6. From germline, CDR1 is SGDLS and CDR2 YYNGEE. This CDR3 spans 18 amino acids. This CDR3 is CASSFGTGGRSYNSPLHF. The CDR3 region has the DNA TGTGCCAGCAGCTTCGGGACAGGGGGCAGGTCCTATAATTCACCCCTCCACTTT.

The chain is built from TRBV9 and TRBJ1-6, with a weak D call TRBD1 (6 bases). CDR3 length: 14 residues. V lost 4 bases and J lost 5, with 10 bases in between. The germline V gene has CDR1 SGDLS and CDR2 YYNGEE. The CDR3 loop is CASSLDRDNSPLHF. CDR3 sequence (DNA): TGTGCCAGCAGCCTGGACAGAGATAATTCACCCCTCCACTTT.

This clone was counted a few times. The V gene is TRBV6-4, the J gene TRBJ2-3; D is possibly TRBD1 (6 bases). Between the trimmed V and J ends, which lost 6 bases and 10 bases, there was a span of 20 bases. The germline gives CDR1 MRHNA, CDR2 SNTAGT. This CDR3 spans 14 amino acids. The CDR3 reads CASSASGGGNPQYF. As DNA, the CDR3 is TGTGCCAGCAGCGCCTCGGGTGGGGGCAATCCGCAGTATTTT.

The V gene is TRBV7-8, the J gene TRBJ2-7, with 9 bases lining up with TRBD2. The germline V gene has CDR1 SGHVS and CDR2 FQNEAQ. With V trimmed by 6 bases and J by 0 bases, 3 bases remained unmatched. The CDR3 has 14 residues. Here the CDR3 reads CASRAGGASYEQYF. As DNA, the CDR3 is TGTGCCAGCAGGGCGGGAGGGGCCTCCTACGAGCAGTACTTC.

This rearrangement joins TRBV7-2 to TRBJ1-3; D not resolved. V lost 6 bases and J lost 0, with 15 bases in between. Germline V gene lookup returns CDR1 SGHTA and CDR2 FQGNSA. The CDR3 sequence is 16 residues long. For the CDR3, the DNA is TGTGCCAGCAGTCCCGGCAGGCCATTCTCTGGAAACACCATATATTTT. This codes for CASSPGRPFSGNTIYF.

This chain joins TRBV28 and TRBJ2-7, with a possible D match to TRBD2 (5 bases). CDR1 is MDHEN and CDR2 is SYDVKM in the germline V gene. This CDR3 has 15 amino acids. Trimming pared 3 bases from V and 2 bases from J, leaving 14 bases between. The CDR3, as DNA: TGTGCCAGCAGTTTCAGGACTGACGGAGCCTACGAGCAGTACTTC. Protein product: CASSFRTDGAYEQYF.

The gene calls are TRBV6-1 and TRBJ2-7; D is possibly TRBD1 (5 bases). This CDR3 has 14 residues. Trimming stripped 7 bases from V and 2 bases from J, with 15 bases between. Germline CDR1 MNHNS, CDR2 SASEGT. Written as DNA, the CDR3 is TGTGCCAGCACCCACAATGTGGACACCTACGAGCAGTACTTC. Protein sequence: CASTHNVDTYEQYF.

V and J are TRBV6-1 and TRBJ1-1, with D maybe TRBD1 (5 bases). The CDR3 runs 15 residues. Trimming removed 4 bases at V and 6 bases at J, with 18 bases between. Germline V gene data show CDR1 as MNHNS and CDR2 as SASEGT. The CDR3 nucleotides read TGTGCCAGCAGTGCCTACAGGTGGGGGGACGCTGAAGCTTTCTTT. This encodes CASSAYRWGDAEAFF.

The chain couples TRBV30 to TRBJ1-2, with 7 bases identical to TRBD1. Unmatched junction bases numbered 11, after V lost 7 bases and J lost 6 bases. Germline V gives CDR1 GTSNPN, CDR2 SVGIG (reference sequence). The CDR3 sequence is 13 residues long. This CDR3 is CALLRTGLDGYTF. The CDR3 region has the DNA TGTGCCTTACTCCGGACAGGCTTGGATGGCTACACCTTC.

This chain joins TRBV9 and TRBJ1-2; 9 nucleotides agree with TRBD1. The CDR3 is 17 amino acids. The J segment lost 0 bases and the V segment lost 0 bases, leaving 6 bases of the junction unmatched. CDR1 and CDR2 from the germline V gene are SGDLS and YYNGEE. The CDR3 DNA follows: TGTGCCAGCAGCGTAGGGAGAGGGACAGGGCCTAACTATGGCTACACCTTC. Translation: CASSVGRGTGPNYGYTF.

The V and J genes are TRBV19 and TRBJ2-4; D is perhaps TRBD2 (6 bases). Trimming took off 4 bases at V and 0 bases at J, with 10 bases between the two ends. CDR3 length equals 15 residues. Per germline, CDR1 LNHDA and CDR2 SQIVND (reference sequence). CDR3 amino acids: CASSTSGVAKNIQYF. Written as DNA, the CDR3 is TGTGCCAGTAGTACCTCGGGGGTAGCCAAAAACATTCAGTACTTC.

This clone was seen more than once but under ten times. V is TRBV6-6 and J is TRBJ1-1; 7 bases match TRBD1. Trimming cost V 2 bases and J 5 bases; bases outside gene matches: 11. Germline V gives CDR1 MNHNY, CDR2 SVGAGI (reference sequence). The CDR3 extends over 16 amino acids. The CDR3 DNA reads as TGTGCCAGCAGTTACACCTACAGGGGCCTTGTTACTGAAGCTTTCTTT. Translated, it gives CASSYTYRGLVTEAFF.

This rearrangement joins TRBV9 to TRBJ2-5; TRBD2 agrees at 9 bases. The CDR3 is 16 amino acids. J gave up 4 bases and V 4 bases, and 11 bases lay outside the gene matches. Germline CDR1 is SGDLS and CDR2 is YYNGEE. CDR3 in DNA: TGTGCCAGCAGCCGAGCGGGGGGCGAATTAGGAGAGACCCAGTACTTC. Encoded protein: CASSRAGGELGETQYF. The full variable domain, in which reference TRBV9 and TRBJ2-5 provide the parts outside the CDR3, is DSGVTQTPKHLITATGQRVTLRCSPRSGDLSVYWYQQSLDQGLQFLIQYYNGEERAKGNILERFSAQQFPDLHSELNLSSLELGDSALYFCASSRAGGELGETQYFGPGTRLLVL.

The chain joins TRBV11-2 to TRBJ2-5; D might be TRBD1 (6 bases). The CDR3 runs 15 residues. V shed 2 bases and J shed 1 base, with 11 bases lying between them. Germline V gene lookup returns CDR1 SGHAT and CDR2 FQNNGV. The chain's CDR3 is CASSLNKGVQETQYF. The CDR3 DNA follows: TGTGCCAGCAGCTTAAACAAGGGGGTCCAAGAGACCCAGTACTTC.

The V call is TRBV9, the J call TRBJ1-2, with a weak D call TRBD1 (6 bases). CDR3 length: 17 residues. V was shortened by 2 bases and J by 2 bases, with 19 bases between the two germline ends. CDR1 and CDR2 from the germline V gene are SGDLS and YYNGEE. CDR3 protein: CASSVGGGPLINYGYTF. The DNA of the CDR3 is TGTGCCAGCAGCGTTGGGGGGGGCCCCCTCATAAACTATGGCTACACCTTC.

CDR3 bases: TGCAGCGTTGAAGAGGGGATAGCGTCTACCTACAATGAGCAGTTCTTC. It translates to CSVEEGIASTYNEQFF. The chain carries TRBV29-1 and TRBJ2-1; the D gene is possibly TRBD2 (5 bases). Trimming removed 0 bases from V and 2 bases from J, with 14 bases in between. The CDR3 covers 16 residues. Germline V gene lookup returns CDR1 SQVTM and CDR2 ANQGSEA.

The rearrangement joins TRBV6-5 to TRBJ1-4; TRBD1 might be the D (5 bases). This CDR3 is built from 15 residues. Germline CDR1 MNHEY, CDR2 SVGAGI. The germline V and J ends were trimmed by 0 bases and 4 bases, with 9 bases remaining between them. DNA of the CDR3: TGTGCCAGCAGTTACTCCAGACAGAATAATGAAAAACTGTTTTTT. Translated, it gives CASSYSRQNNEKLFF.

The rearrangement uses TRBV18 and TRBJ2-5; the D is unclear. CDR3 length equals 14 residues. The V end was cut by 6 bases, the J end by 2 bases, with 13 bases between. CDR1 is KGHSH, CDR2 LQKENI, per germline. CDR3 region: CASSRSSGQETQYF. The CDR3 DNA reads as TGTGCCAGCTCCCGATCTTCAGGACAAGAGACCCAGTACTTC.

This chain links TRBV5-4 with TRBJ1-1; D is unresolved. This CDR3 region has 16 residues. Trimming pared 4 bases from V and 5 bases from J, leaving 21 bases between. Germline assignment: CDR1 SGHNT and CDR2 YYREEE (reference sequence). CDR3 amino acids: CASSPLTDPRVTEAFF. DNA of the CDR3: TGTGCCAGCAGCCCCCTGACGGATCCCCGGGTAACTGAAGCTTTCTTT.